This T cell receptor beta chain is drawn from a study of cytomegalovirus exposure and HLA in healthy donors. The CDR3 consists of 18 residues. Germline V CDR1 and CDR2: SEHNR, FQNEAQ (reference sequence). Trimming removed 5 bases at V and 0 bases at J, with 17 bases between. Donors counted as nominally healthy when sampled, yet unrecorded immune exposures were likely. Primers included in the PCR were 60 Vbeta and 13 Jbeta primers. Sequenced by immunoSEQ multiplex PCR; TCRdb stores in-frame clones only, minus some. The sample lists some 98,000 clones, about 81% occurring once. Regarding this clone: The antigen remains undetermined.

Study-level points and caveats: In a later analysis, specific HLA alleles were associated with about 18,000 TCR beta sequences at a 0.05 false discovery rate. Researchers left out some V segments, among them TRBV6-2 and TRBV6-3, as indistinguishable.

The source material was PBMCs. This TCR derives from a man between 40 and 49 years old in good health and CMV-seronegative. The chain combines TRBV7-9 with TRBJ1-6, with no clear D. The CDR3 DNA reads as TGTGCCAGCAGCCAAAGACTTTCATCCGGCTCCTATAATTCACCCCTCCACTTT. Translating it yields CASSQRLSSGSYNSPLHF.